The 14 T cell receptor beta chains below were found in one sample sequenced in a study of cytomegalovirus exposure and HLA in healthy donors. Primers for the PCR totalled 60 Vbeta and 13 Jbeta. Assay: immunoSEQ multiplex PCR; the TCRdb copy retains only in-frame clones and omits some. The profile covers around 150,000 clones, with about four fifths appearing a single time and about 1% taken by the ten largest. Sample: PBMCs. The source of these receptors is a male donor in good health and CMV-seronegative.

CDR3 in DNA: TGTGCCAGCAGTGAGGTTTCTAGCGGGGTCCTTGGGCCCTACGAGCAGTACTTC. As protein: CASSEVSSGVLGPYEQYF. The rearrangement uses TRBV2 and TRBJ2-7; 9 bases fit TRBD2. This CDR3 has 18 residues. The J segment lost 2 bases and the V segment lost 3 bases, leaving 14 bases of the junction unmatched. Germline V gene lookup returns CDR1 SNHLY and CDR2 FYNNEI. Variable domain in full (rest from reference TRBV2 and TRBJ2-7): EPEVTQTPSHQVTQMGQEVILRCVPISNHLYFYWYRQILGQKVEFLVSFYNNEISEKSEIFDDQFSVERPDGSNFTLKIRSTKLEDSAMYFCASSEVSSGVLGPYEQYFGPGTRLTVT.

The chain has TRBV7-2 and TRBJ2-5; unclear D gene. Trimming pared 1 base from V and 11 bases from J, leaving 11 bases between. This CDR3 has 12 residues. In germline, CDR1 is SGHTA, CDR2 FQGNSA. The CDR3 DNA follows: TGTGCCAGCAGCTTAGACGTACGGGTGCAGTACTTC. Translation gives CASSLDVRVQYF.

This clone was detected once. The J gene is TRBJ1-2, the V gene TRBV2; 8 nucleotides align to TRBD1. V was clipped by 1 base and J by 3 bases; unmatched bases: 7. The CDR3 extends over 16 amino acids. Germline V gene lookup returns CDR1 SNHLY and CDR2 FYNNEI. CDR3 protein: CASSEGPGQAYYGYTF. The CDR3 DNA follows: TGTGCCAGCAGTGAAGGTCCGGGACAGGCATACTATGGCTACACCTTC.

This clone was observed a few times. The V call is TRBV7-3, the J call TRBJ2-1, with unresolved D. V was pared by 2 bases and J by 8 bases, with 10 bases between. The CDR3 runs to 13 residues. Germline lookup yields CDR1 SGHTA and CDR2 FQGTGA. CDR3 region: CASSLEVAHEQFF. CDR3 coding DNA: TGTGCCAGCAGCTTAGAGGTTGCCCATGAGCAGTTCTTC.

This chain joins TRBV6-5 and TRBJ2-7; 9 nucleotides align to TRBD1. From germline, CDR1 is MNHEY and CDR2 SVGAGI. V dropped 5 bases and J dropped 5; count of bases not matched to a gene: 10. CDR3 length: 15 residues. CDR3 DNA sequence: TGTGCCAGCAGTAAGGGACAGGGATCGGTCCACGAGCAGTACTTC. It encodes CASSKGQGSVHEQYF.

V usage is TRBV10-3 and J usage is TRBJ1-6; D gene unclear. In germline, CDR1 is ENHRY, CDR2 SYGVKD. This CDR3 comprises 10 residues. The V end was cut by 7 bases, the J end by 8 bases, with 3 bases between. The CDR3 DNA sequence: TGTGCCATCACGGATTCACCCCTCCACTTT. It codes for CAITDSPLHF.

This clone was detected once. The V call is TRBV7-9, the J call TRBJ2-7, with 9 bases fitting TRBD1. Germline CDR1 SEHNR, CDR2 FQNEAQ (reference sequence). The CDR3 runs to 14 residues. V dropped 6 bases and J dropped 5; count of bases not matched to a gene: 8. The CDR3 protein is CASRHDRGVDEQYF. DNA for the CDR3: TGTGCCAGCAGGCACGACAGGGGGGTCGACGAGCAGTACTTC.

Concerning this clone: One end of the junction varies from germline; a read error may be responsible. The V gene is TRBV7-9, the J gene TRBJ1-1; 7 bases are a match to TRBD1. This CDR3 contains 15 residues. The germline V gene encodes CDR1 SEHNR and CDR2 FQNEAQ (reference sequence). CDR3 protein: CSSSSTGTATAEAFF. DNA for the CDR3: TGTTCCAGCAGCTCCACCGGGACAGCCACCGCTGAAGCTTTCTTT.

The chain is built from TRBV6-5 and TRBJ1-5, with 9 nucleotides matching TRBD1. V was clipped by 6 bases and J by 1 base; unmatched bases: 4. The V gene's germline CDR1 is MNHEY and CDR2 SVGAGI. The CDR3 contains 15 residues. The CDR3 sequence is CASRVGTGSNQPQHF. As DNA, the CDR3 is TGTGCCAGCAGGGTCGGGACAGGGAGCAATCAGCCCCAGCATTTT.

This clone has a handful of counts. The chain couples TRBV6-1 to TRBJ2-7, with 8 bases aligning to TRBD1. Germline CDR1 and CDR2: MNHNS and SASEGT. This CDR3 is built from 15 residues. The V gene end was trimmed by 2 bases and the J gene end by 5 bases; junction bases not matched to a gene: 8. CDR3 loop: CASSELGAGGDEQYF. For the CDR3, the DNA is TGTGCCAGCAGTGAATTAGGGGCAGGGGGCGACGAGCAGTACTTC.

This clone was seen a single time. The rearrangement links TRBV5-4 to TRBJ1-2; D ambiguous. The CDR3 loop spans 13 amino acids. V was pared by 0 bases and J by 4 bases, with 7 bases between. Germline V lookup: CDR1 SGHNT, CDR2 YYREEE (reference sequence). CDR3 nucleotide sequence: TGTGCCAGCAGCTTGGCGGAGGCCTATGGCTACACCTTC. Its protein is CASSLAEAYGYTF.

The chain combines TRBV19 with TRBJ1-4, with no clear D. Germline V gene sequence: CDR1 LNHDA, CDR2 SQIVND (reference sequence). V was clipped by 3 bases and J by 10 bases, with 9 bases between them. The length of the CDR3 is 12 residues. CDR3 sequence: CASSIREGKLFF. As DNA, the CDR3 is TGTGCCAGTAGTATTAGGGAGGGAAAACTGTTTTTT.

The chain links TRBV5-1 to TRBJ1-1, with D perhaps TRBD1 (6 bases). Germline V gene sequence: CDR1 SGHRS, CDR2 YFSETQ. V was shortened by 0 bases and J by 4 bases, with 13 bases between the two germline ends. This CDR3 contains 15 residues. The DNA for the CDR3 is TGCGCCAGCAGCTTGGGCCCAGGGGTCAGCACTGAAGCTTTCTTT. Protein product: CASSLGPGVSTEAFF.

This clone was seen only once. The chain combines TRBV25-1 with TRBJ1-2; possibly TRBD1 for D (6 bases). This CDR3 has 13 amino acids. Trimming cost V 1 base and J 7 bases, with 10 bases left between them. The germline V gene encodes CDR1 MGHDK and CDR2 SYGVNS. CDR3 coding DNA: TGTGCCAGCAGTGAATTGTGGGGGCGTGGCTACACCTTC. It codes for CASSELWGRGYTF.